This T cell receptor beta chain was observed in a study of cytomegalovirus exposure and HLA in healthy donors. Study findings and constraints: The listing of approximately 160 TCR beta chains classed them as cytomegalovirus-associated.

The PCR ran on 60 Vbeta and 13 Jbeta primers. Sequenced by immunoSEQ multiplex PCR; TCRdb stores in-frame clones only, minus some. The sample holds about 110,000 clones; around 86% are singletons and the top ten take about 1.8%. Points on this clone: Its target is unknown.

With 0 bases removed from V and 0 bases from J, the gap between germline ends came to 8 bases. The CDR3 has 15 amino acids. CDR1 MNHEY and CDR2 SVGAGI come from the germline V gene. The receptor's source is a man in his forties in good health and CMV-seronegative. This chain connects TRBV6-5 to TRBJ1-1; D is unclear. The sequenced sample consisted of PBMCs. CDR3 amino acids: CASSYSGGMNTEAFF. In DNA form, the CDR3 reads TGTGCCAGCAGTTACTCAGGAGGCATGAACACTGAAGCTTTCTTT.